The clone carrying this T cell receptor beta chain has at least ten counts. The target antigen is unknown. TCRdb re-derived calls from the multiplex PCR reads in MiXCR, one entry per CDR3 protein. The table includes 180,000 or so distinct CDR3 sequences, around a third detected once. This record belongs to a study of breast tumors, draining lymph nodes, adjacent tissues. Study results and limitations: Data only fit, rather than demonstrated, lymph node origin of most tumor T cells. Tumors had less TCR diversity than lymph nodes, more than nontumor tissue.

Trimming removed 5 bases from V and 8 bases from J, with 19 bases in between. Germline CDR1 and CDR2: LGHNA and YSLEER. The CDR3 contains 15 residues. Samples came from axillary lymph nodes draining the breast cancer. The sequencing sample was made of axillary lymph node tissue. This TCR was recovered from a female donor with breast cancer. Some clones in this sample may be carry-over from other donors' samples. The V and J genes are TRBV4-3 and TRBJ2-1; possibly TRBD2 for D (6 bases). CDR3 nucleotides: TGCGCCAGCAGCTTGGACTACCATGAATCGGATGAGCAGTTCTTC. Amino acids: CASSLDYHESDEQFF.